What follows are 2 T cell receptor beta chains derived from one specimen sequenced in a study of T cell responses to AZD1222 COVID-19 vaccine. Data came from immunoSEQ multiplex PCR; TCRdb stores just in-frame clones and leaves some out. The repertoire has 40,000 to 60,000 clones, 65% to 85% of them found once; the top ten carry 20%. Sequencing was performed on peripheral blood, taken on day 0 of MenACWY control vaccination. The receptors stem from an adult in good health.

The V and J genes are TRBV18 and TRBJ1-1; D gene uncertain. The germline CDR1 and CDR2 sequences are KGHSH and LQKENI. This CDR3 contains 14 residues. Trimming removed 0 bases at V and 3 bases at J, with 8 bases between. The CDR3 protein is CASSPPTGYTEAFF. The CDR3 nucleotides read TGTGCCAGCTCACCACCGACGGGTTACACTGAAGCTTTCTTT. Complete variable domain (other parts from reference TRBV18 and TRBJ1-1): NAGVMQNPRHLVRRRGQEARLRCSPMKGHSHVYWYRQLPEEGLKFMVYLQKENIIDESGMPKERFSAEFPKEGPSILRIQQVVRGDSAAYFCASSPPTGYTEAFFGQGTRLTVV.

The chain carries TRBV6-5 and TRBJ1-6; D not resolved. The CDR3 has 14 amino acids. V shed 6 bases and J shed 3 bases, with 9 bases lying between them. Germline lookup yields CDR1 MNHEY and CDR2 SVGAGI. The CDR3 region has the DNA TGTGCCAGCAGCTCGGGGAGCTATAATTCACCCCTCCACTTT. Its translation: CASSSGSYNSPLHF.